This TCR beta chain was identified during a study of Graves' ophthalmopathy and Graves' hyperthyroidism. This clonotype is a singleton in its sample. Amplification targeted the TCR beta CDR3 regions, with RNA transcripts as the source material. Following a first-round RT-PCR that used HTBI primers, a second-round multiplex PCR was carried out. Via MiXCR, TCRdb re-called the multiplex PCR reads, giving one row per CDR3 protein. The sample includes over 650,000 distinct CDR3 sequences, approximately 39% of them seen just once. The V and J ends lost 7 bases and 2 bases respectively, with 17 bases between them. The CDR3 spans 14 residues. Germline CDR1 is SQVTM and CDR2 is ANQGSEA.

Sample: peripheral blood. This chain joins TRBV29-1 and TRBJ2-5; possibly TRBD2 for D (6 bases). The clonotype comes from an adult man with Graves' ophthalmopathy. The CDR3 region is CSAGQGGGQETQYF. The DNA of the CDR3 is TGCAGCGCCGGTCAGGGAGGAGGACAAGAGACCCAGTACTTC.